Below are 11 T cell receptor beta chains sequenced from a single sample in a study of blood T cell repertoires in COVID-19. This table comes from immunoSEQ multiplex PCR, and its TCRdb copy is limited to in-frame clones, with some not included. The table lists around 160,000 clones, about 86% of them singletons. Sequencing used peripheral blood. The receptors were sampled from a woman of 80 years or more with acute or convalescent COVID-19.

The chain combines TRBV7-2 with TRBJ1-1; D perhaps matches TRBD1 (5 bases). V dropped 5 bases and J dropped 11 bases, with 18 bases sitting between them. This CDR3 has 13 residues. Per the germline V gene, CDR1 is SGHTA and CDR2 is FQGNSA. The CDR3 reads CASSTRTQGYAFF. DNA for the CDR3: TGTGCCAGCAGCACACGAACGCAGGGATATGCTTTCTTT.

The chain joins TRBV3-1 (or the pseudogene TRBV3-2) to TRBJ1-2, with 7 nucleotides matching TRBD1. V shed 2 bases and J 2 bases; nucleotides not matched to a gene: 5. The CDR3 runs 15 residues. Germline lookup yields CDR1 LGHDT and CDR2 YNNKEL (reference sequence). CDR3 DNA: TGTGCCAGCAGCCAACGCCAGGGGGGAAACTATGGCTACACCTTC. Amino acids: CASSQRQGGNYGYTF.

The chain recombines TRBV10-3 with TRBJ1-2, with D uncertain. Per germline, CDR1 ENHRY and CDR2 SYGVKD. V gave up 4 bases and J gave up 4 bases, with 10 bases separating them. This CDR3 is built from 13 residues. DNA for the CDR3: TGTGCCATCAGTGCGGGGAGTCTCTATGGCTACACCTTC. Residues: CAISAGSLYGYTF.

The V call is TRBV19, the J call TRBJ2-3; tentatively, D is TRBD2 (6 bases). The CDR3 consists of 14 residues. The V end was cut by 7 bases, the J end by 3 bases, with 14 bases between. Germline-derived CDR1 and CDR2 are LNHDA and SQIVND (reference sequence). CDR3 sequence reads: CASKAEGRTDTQYF. The CDR3 coding sequence is TGTGCCAGTAAGGCGGAGGGTAGAACAGATACGCAGTATTTT. The whole variable domain, filled in from reference TRBV19 and TRBJ2-3, reads DGGITQSPKYLFRKEGQNVTLSCEQNLNHDAMYWYRQDPGQGLRLIYYSQIVNDFQKGDIAEGYSVSREKKESFPLTVTSAQKNPTAFYLCASKAEGRTDTQYFGPGTRLTVL.

The rearrangement links TRBV5-4 to TRBJ2-4; TRBD2 might be the D (5 bases). The CDR3 spans 15 residues. The germline V and J ends were trimmed by 3 bases and 8 bases, with 18 bases remaining between them. CDR1 and CDR2 from the germline V gene are SGHNT and YYREEE (reference sequence). The CDR3 DNA reads as TGTGCCAGCAGCTCCGATAAAACTAGTTTTGACATTCAGTACTTC. It translates to CASSSDKTSFDIQYF. The full variable domain, in which reference TRBV5-4 and TRBJ2-4 provide the parts outside the CDR3, is ETGVTQSPTHLIKTRGQQVTLRCSSQSGHNTVSWYQQALGQGPQFIFQYYREEENGRGNFPPRFSGLQFPNYSSELNVNALELDDSALYLCASSSDKTSFDIQYFGAGTRLSVL.

The chain links TRBV19 to TRBJ2-7; D may be TRBD1 (6 bases). The CDR3 has 15 amino acids. V lost 4 bases to trimming and J lost 4 bases, with 17 bases between them. Germline V lookup: CDR1 LNHDA, CDR2 SQIVND (reference sequence). The CDR3 DNA reads TGTGCCAGTAGTAAAGGGCGGAATCAGGGGTACGAGCAGTACTTC. As protein: CASSKGRNQGYEQYF.

The V call is TRBV21-1, the J call TRBJ1-2. TRBV21-1 is marked as a pseudogene. The CDR3 extends over 14 amino acids. The CDR3 loop is CASSKGSSRRCYTF. CDR3 bases: TGTGCCAGCAGCAAAGGGAGCTCCCGTCGGTGCTACACCTTC.

This clone was seen a handful of times. V is TRBV20-1 and J is TRBJ2-1; a possible D gene is TRBD2 (6 bases). Trimming removed 5 bases at V and 12 bases at J, with 14 bases between. The CDR3 loop spans 11 amino acids. The germline CDR1 and CDR2 sequences are DFQATT and SNEGSKA (reference sequence). This CDR3 is CSAVDYPSQFF. In DNA form, the CDR3 reads TGCAGTGCTGTGGACTACCCTTCGCAGTTCTTC.

V gene TRBV14 combines with J gene TRBJ2-7; 7 nucleotides agree with TRBD2. Germline trimming cut 1 base from V and 8 bases from J; bases unmatched to any gene: 8. CDR3 length: 14 residues. In germline, CDR1 is SGHDN, CDR2 FVKESK. CDR3 residues: CASSQVGTKVKQYF. Here the CDR3 DNA reads TGTGCCAGCAGCCAAGTCGGGACTAAAGTCAAGCAGTACTTC.

The gene calls are TRBV19 and TRBJ1-2, with 7 bases lining up with TRBD1. The CDR3 extends over 13 amino acids. V lost 3 bases, J lost 8 bases, and 6 bases stayed unmatched. Germline CDR1 and CDR2: LNHDA and SQIVND (reference sequence). CDR3 residues: CASSMRGQSGYTF. In DNA, the CDR3 is TGTGCCAGTAGTATGAGGGGGCAGAGCGGCTACACCTTC.

The V and J genes are TRBV5-5 and TRBJ2-7; 7 nucleotides align to TRBD2. Losses at the gene ends were 0 bases for V and 3 bases for J; bases not matched to a gene: 6. CDR1 SGHKS and CDR2 YYEKEE come from the germline V gene (reference sequence). The CDR3 is 15 amino acids. The CDR3 nucleotides are TGTGCCAGCAGCTTGGAGAAGGGCGGGAGCTACGAGCAGTACTTC. As protein: CASSLEKGGSYEQYF.